The 8 T cell receptor beta chains listed next were all sequenced from one sample in a study of T-cell reconstitution after alpha-beta-depleted transplantation in children. During its preparation, the TCRbeta library received unique molecular identifiers. MiXCR was run by TCRdb on the PCR reads, yielding one entry per CDR3 protein. The sample lists fewer than 550,000 distinct CDR3 sequences; roughly a tenth were seen once. Sequenced here: PBMCs, sampled before TCRalphabeta/CD19-depleted stem cell transplant. These receptors came from a child aged 2-15 years with inherited bone marrow failure, due to receive a stem cell transplant.

Ten or more counts support this clonotype. This chain connects TRBV7-9 to TRBJ2-7; 7 nucleotides agree with TRBD1. Germline values: CDR1 SEHNR, CDR2 FQNEAQ (reference sequence). The V segment lost 2 bases and the J segment 1 base; nucleotides outside the gene matches: 2. The CDR3 is made up of 14 amino acids. The CDR3, as DNA: TGTGCCAGCAGCTTATCGGACAGGTCCTACGAGCAGTACTTC. Translated, it gives CASSLSDRSYEQYF.

This clonotype was seen repeatedly, ten times or more. The chain carries TRBV12-3 or TRBV12-4 and TRBJ2-5, with 7 bases fitting TRBD1. V trimming: 7 bases; J trimming: 0 bases; junction bases outside the gene matches: 2. This CDR3 has 13 residues. CDR3 in DNA: TGTGCCAGCACCGACAGGGACCAAGAGACCCAGTACTTC. This codes for CASTDRDQETQYF.

This clonotype has a count of ten or more. This chain links TRBV7-8 with TRBJ1-2; no clear D. V was shortened by 2 bases and J by 0 bases, with 7 bases between the two germline ends. The CDR3 is 14 residues long. Germline V gene sequence: CDR1 SGHVS, CDR2 FQNEAQ. CDR3 coding DNA: TGTGCCAGCAGCTTAAGGGTAGCTAACTATGGCTACACCTTC. It encodes CASSLRVANYGYTF.

This clonotype was picked up many times. The gene calls are TRBV5-4 and TRBJ2-2; D ambiguous. The CDR3 loop spans 16 amino acids. Trimming cost V 5 bases and J 1 base, with 15 bases left between them. Germline V gene sequence: CDR1 SGHNT, CDR2 YYREEE (reference sequence). The CDR3 DNA reads as TGTGCCAGCAGTCTGGCGATTGAGCGGAACACCGGGGAGCTGTTTTTT. Residues: CASSLAIERNTGELFF.

This clonotype was seen ten or more times. This chain uses TRBV5-5 with TRBJ2-7, with D tentatively TRBD2 (6 bases). CDR1 and CDR2 from the germline V gene are SGHKS and YYEKEE (reference sequence). Trimming pared 0 bases from V and 5 bases from J, leaving 12 bases between. The CDR3 contains 14 residues. Written as DNA, the CDR3 is TGTGCCAGCAGCTTGGCCGGGGGAGTGAACGAGCAGTACTTC. Its protein is CASSLAGGVNEQYF. Based on the CDR3 plus reference TRBV5-5 and TRBJ2-7, the full variable domain is DAGVTQSPTHLIKTRGQQVTLRCSPISGHKSVSWYQQVLGQGPQFIFQYYEKEERGRGNFPDRFSARQFPNYSSELNVNALLLGDSALYLCASSLAGGVNEQYFGPGTRLTVT.

About this clonotype itself: A much larger clone lies one base from this, so it may be a read error. The CDR3 spells CATSQGLALSSYNEQFF. The CDR3 DNA follows: TGTGCCACCAGCCAAGGACTAGCGCTTAGCTCCTACAATGAGCAGTTCTTC. The V call is TRBV3-1, the J call TRBJ2-1; 9 bases fit TRBD2. Germline CDR1 and CDR2: LGHDT and YNNKEL (reference sequence). This CDR3 contains 17 residues.

This clonotype was observed many times. The chain couples TRBV25-1 to TRBJ2-1; TRBD2 agrees at 7 bases. V lost 4 bases to trimming and J lost 7 bases; unmatched junction nucleotides: 13. This CDR3 has 16 residues. CDR1 and CDR2 from the germline V gene are MGHDK and SYGVNS. CDR3 sequence reads: CASSARRVGGPNEQFF. CDR3 nucleotide sequence: TGTGCCAGCAGTGCCCGAAGGGTGGGAGGGCCGAATGAGCAGTTCTTC.

The sample holds many counts of this clonotype. The rearrangement uses TRBV9 and TRBJ1-1; 8 positions match TRBD1. V lost 3 bases and J lost 1; bases outside the gene matches: 8. The CDR3 has 16 amino acids. Germline CDR1 is SGDLS and CDR2 is YYNGEE. The DNA of the CDR3 is TGTGCCAGCAGCGCCCGTCCCGGGACAGGGAACACTGAAGCTTTCTTT. This codes for CASSARPGTGNTEAFF.